A single sample is the source of the 21 T cell receptor beta chains below, sequenced in a study of T cells in Graves' hyperthyroidism and ophthalmopathy. Amplification of TCR beta CDR3 regions was performed using RNA transcripts as template. The HTBI primer set drove a first-round RT-PCR of the TCR CDR3. TCRdb itself ran the multiplex PCR reads through MiXCR, one entry per CDR3 protein. Seen here are 300,000 to 350,000 distinct CDR3 sequences, 15% to 20% observed once, and the top ten hold around 16%. Specimen: blood. The receptors here all came from a woman in her thirties or forties with Graves' ophthalmopathy.

The sample holds many counts of this clonotype. The chain couples TRBV11-1 to TRBJ2-2, with 7 bases aligning to TRBD1. There are 19 residues in the CDR3. In germline, CDR1 is SGHAT, CDR2 FQDESV (reference sequence). Losses at the gene ends were 5 bases for V and 6 bases for J; bases not matched to a gene: 21. This chain's CDR3 is CASSPWDRQGSFFSGELFF. CDR3 nucleotides: TGTGCCAGCAGCCCATGGGATCGACAGGGTTCTTTTTTTTCCGGGGAGCTGTTTTTT.

Ten or more counts support this clonotype. The rearrangement joins TRBV6-2 or TRBV6-3 to TRBJ2-7; D remains ambiguous. Trimming pared 4 bases from V and 9 bases from J, leaving 13 bases between. The CDR3 contains 12 residues. Germline V gene sequence: CDR1 MNHEY, CDR2 SVGEGT. CDR3 sequence reads: CASSWGSLGQYF. The CDR3, as DNA: TGTGCCAGCAGTTGGGGAAGTTTGGGGCAGTACTTC.

This clonotype was found many times. The rearrangement uses TRBV29-1 and TRBJ1-3; D ambiguous. This CDR3 region has 13 residues. The V end was cut by 3 bases, the J end by 0 bases, with 6 bases between. The germline CDR1 and CDR2 sequences are SQVTM and ANQGSEA. CDR3 amino acids: CSVEDLSGNTIYF. In DNA, the CDR3 is TGCAGCGTTGAGGATCTCTCTGGAAACACCATATATTTT.

There are many counts of this clonotype. V is TRBV20-1 and J is TRBJ1-2, with 7 bases aligning to TRBD1. Trimming took 6 bases from V and 2 from J; bases not matched to a gene: 9. Germline V gives CDR1 DFQATT, CDR2 SNEGSKA (reference sequence). This CDR3 has 14 amino acids. The CDR3 sequence: CSAARTGKNYGYTF. CDR3 bases: TGCAGTGCCGCCCGGACAGGAAAAAACTATGGCTACACCTTC.

This clonotype was detected ten times or more. The V and J genes are TRBV6-1 and TRBJ1-1, with 9 bases fitting TRBD1. Germline CDR1 is MNHNS and CDR2 is SASEGT. The V gene end was trimmed by 6 bases and the J gene end by 4 bases; junction bases not matched to a gene: 3. This CDR3 has 13 residues. This CDR3 is CASRRQGVTEAFF. In DNA form, the CDR3 reads TGTGCCAGCAGGCGACAGGGGGTCACTGAAGCTTTCTTT.

In its sample, this clonotype was seen many times. The genes are TRBV6-1 and TRBJ1-2, with D perhaps TRBD1 (5 bases). Germline V gives CDR1 MNHNS, CDR2 SASEGT. This CDR3 contains 14 residues. Trimming cost V 2 bases and J 3 bases, with 10 bases left between them. CDR3 coding DNA: TGTGCCAGCAGTGAACAGGGTCCATACTATGGCTACACCTTC. This translates into CASSEQGPYYGYTF.

This clonotype was picked up many times. The genes are TRBV6-2 or TRBV6-3 and TRBJ1-1; D is ambiguous. V was shortened by 2 bases and J by 3 bases, with 7 bases between the two germline ends. Germline V lookup: CDR1 MNHEY, CDR2 SVGEGT. The CDR3 totals 13 residues. The CDR3 bases are TGTGCCAGCAGTTACAGGGATTACACTGAAGCTTTCTTT. Amino acid sequence: CASSYRDYTEAFF.

V is TRBV4-1 and J is TRBJ2-7; 13 bases agree with TRBD2. V was pared by 4 bases and J by 2 bases, with 8 bases of the junction left unmatched. This CDR3 is 17 amino acids long. Germline V gene lookup returns CDR1 MGHRA and CDR2 YSYEKL. In nucleotides, the CDR3 is TGCGCCAGCAGCCCCAATCAACTAGCGGGAGGGCCCTACGAGCAGTACTTC. This translates into CASSPNQLAGGPYEQYF.

The chain uses TRBV12-3 or TRBV12-4 and TRBJ2-7, with unresolved D. The CDR3 length is 13 residues. V dropped 6 bases and J dropped 3 bases, with 12 bases sitting between them. The CDR3 DNA reads as TGTGCCAGCAGCCATGGGTCATACTACGAGCAGTACTTC. This encodes CASSHGSYYEQYF.

The chain uses TRBV28 and TRBJ1-2; TRBD1 agrees at 10 bases. In germline, CDR1 is MDHEN, CDR2 SYDVKM. The CDR3 covers 16 residues. J was trimmed by 4 bases and V by 6 bases; bases with no gene match: 11. Here the CDR3 reads CASRSAGTGVGYGYTF. The DNA for the CDR3 is TGTGCCAGCAGATCCGCCGGGACAGGGGTGGGCTATGGCTACACCTTC.

This clonotype was counted at least ten times. This chain uses TRBV24-1 with TRBJ2-7; 11 nucleotides match TRBD1. Trimming at V came to 4 bases and at J to 3 bases, leaving 1 base not matched to a gene. Germline V gives CDR1 KGHDR, CDR2 SFDVKD. The CDR3 totals 14 residues. The CDR3 is CATSEGTGGYEQYF. The CDR3, as DNA: TGTGCCACCAGTGAAGGGACAGGGGGCTACGAGCAGTACTTC.

This clonotype was recorded many times. This chain joins TRBV30 and TRBJ2-2; D gene unclear. The germline CDR1 and CDR2 sequences are GTSNPN and SVGIG (reference sequence). V lost 4 bases and J lost 0, with 3 bases in between. This CDR3 spans 12 amino acids. This chain's CDR3 is CAWTANTGELFF. The CDR3 DNA reads as TGTGCCTGGACAGCGAACACCGGGGAGCTGTTTTTT.

The chain employs TRBV28 and TRBJ2-7, with a possible D match to TRBD1 (6 bases). Deletions cut 7 bases from V and 5 bases from J, with 15 bases between. Looked up from germline, CDR1 is MDHEN and CDR2 is SYDVKM. The CDR3 sequence is 13 residues long. CDR3 nucleotides: TGTGCCAGCACCGATACAGGGACCAACGAGCAGTACTTC. This codes for CASTDTGTNEQYF.

In this sample, this clonotype turned up many times. The V and J genes are TRBV7-8 and TRBJ2-2, with D maybe TRBD2 (6 bases). V lost 1 base and J lost 0, with 12 bases in between. The V gene's germline CDR1 is SGHVS and CDR2 FQNEAQ. This CDR3 spans 17 amino acids. CDR3 protein: CASSLVDAGTNTGELFF. CDR3 bases: TGTGCCAGCAGCTTAGTTGATGCGGGGACGAACACCGGGGAGCTGTTTTTT.

This chain connects TRBV28 to TRBJ1-2; D gene ambiguous. The length of the CDR3 is 16 residues. From germline, CDR1 is MDHEN and CDR2 SYDVKM. Deletions cut 6 bases from V and 5 bases from J, with 22 bases between. CDR3 residues: CASSDRTGGNVYGYTF. In nucleotides, the CDR3 is TGTGCCAGCAGCGACCGGACGGGAGGAAACGTTTATGGCTACACCTTC.

This clonotype was seen at least ten times. This rearrangement joins TRBV12-3 or TRBV12-4 to TRBJ2-7; a possible D gene is TRBD1 (6 bases). Trimming cost V 6 bases and J 4 bases, with 10 bases left between them. The CDR3 length is 12 residues. The CDR3 DNA is TGTGCCAGCAGGGACAGCGAATACGAGCAGTACTTC. This codes for CASRDSEYEQYF.

Many counts were recorded for this clonotype. The junction and the germline gene differ at one end; a read error may be behind it. This chain joins TRBV27 and TRBJ2-7; a possible D gene is TRBD1 (6 bases). Per the germline V gene, CDR1 is MNHEY and CDR2 is SMNVEV (reference sequence). This CDR3 contains 15 residues. The CDR3 sequence: CASSLGQGSVYEQYF. CDR3 sequence (DNA): TGTGCTAGCAGTTTGGGGCAGGGGAGTGTCTACGAGCAGTACTTC.

The chain links TRBV11-2 to TRBJ2-2; the match to TRBD2 covers 8 bases. V trimming: 3 bases; J trimming: 6 bases; junction bases outside the gene matches: 6. Looked up from germline, CDR1 is SGHAT and CDR2 is FQNNGV. CDR3 length: 15 residues. The CDR3 coding sequence is TGTGCCAGCAGCTTTATGCGCGGGAGGCCCGGGGAGCTGTTTTTT. Protein sequence: CASSFMRGRPGELFF.

This clonotype occurred many times. This chain uses TRBV19 with TRBJ1-3; D is possibly TRBD1 (5 bases). The V end was cut by 6 bases, the J end by 2 bases, with 14 bases between. The CDR3 runs 15 residues. Germline V gene lookup returns CDR1 LNHDA and CDR2 SQIVND (reference sequence). The CDR3, as DNA: TGTGCCAGTAGCCAGGGAGGAAGGACTGGAAACACCATATATTTT. Translation gives CASSQGGRTGNTIYF.

This clonotype showed up many times. The rearrangement links TRBV14 to TRBJ1-1; no reliable D call. Germline CDR1 reads SGHDN; CDR2 reads FVKESK. The germline V and J ends were trimmed by 1 base and 1 base, with 10 bases remaining between them. The length of the CDR3 is 15 residues. CDR3 sequence (DNA): TGTGCCAGCAGCCAAGGGAGCACAGCGAACACTGAAGCTTTCTTT. Protein: CASSQGSTANTEAFF.

This clonotype has a count of ten or more. J is TRBJ1-2 and V is TRBV6-5; no definite D call. V lost 7 bases and J lost 1, with 4 bases in between. Germline loops: CDR1 MNHEY, CDR2 SVGAGI. This CDR3 has 11 residues. DNA for the CDR3: TGTGCCAGCACCCTTAACTATGGCTACACCTTC. It codes for CASTLNYGYTF.